What follows is one TCR beta chain and its context. Its antigen is undetermined. The record originates from a study of cytomegalovirus exposure and HLA in healthy donors. PCR primers comprised 60 Vbeta and 13 Jbeta primers. Clones were read by immunoSEQ multiplex PCR, and TCRdb kept only the in-frame ones, dropping some. Of some 120,000 clones in the sample, around 74% are singletons; the top ten hold nearly 6%. Germline loops: CDR1 SGHRS, CDR2 YFSETQ. J gave up 8 bases and V 4 bases, and 8 bases lay outside the gene matches. This CDR3 has 14 amino acids. Findings of the study overall: In an earlier analysis, productive rearrangement rates for most beta V segments clustered near 87% or 30%. A later analysis showed TCR association rates differing by HLA locus, peaking at DRB1 and lowest at HLA-C.

The chain employs TRBV5-1 and TRBJ2-1; TRBD1 aligns across 8 bases. The specimen was PBMCs. The TCR sequence derives from a woman in her 50s in good health and CMV-seropositive. CDR3 sequence (DNA): TGCGCCAGCAGCGAGCCAGGGGGCAGGTATGAGCAGTTCTTC. As protein: CASSEPGGRYEQFF. Together with reference TRBV5-1 and TRBJ2-1, the CDR3 gives the full variable domain: KAGVTQTPRYLIKTRGQQVTLSCSPISGHRSVSWYQQTPGQGLQFLFEYFSETQRNKGNFPGRFSGRQFSNSRSEMNVSTLELGDSALYLCASSEPGGRYEQFFGPGTRLTVL.